This T cell receptor (beta chain) stems from a study of vaccination and CD4 T cells after COVID-19. Study background: Drawing of post-COVID samples took place a median roughly 100 days after diagnosis (range 35 to 161). Overall study findings and caveats: Convalescent patients saw a median roughly 90% of their reactive clones show up only after vaccination.

Treatment denoted: approximately nine-day PBMC culture with coronavirus spike peptide pools or control peptides (ViraFEST assay). The V end was cut by 8 bases, the J end by 6 bases, with 13 bases between. The CDR3 runs to 12 residues. The V gene's germline CDR1 is SNHLY and CDR2 FYNNEI. Remarks on this clonotype: As yet, its antigen is unknown.

CD4+ T cells that had been cultured provided DNA sequenced with the Oncomine TCR Beta short-read assay. TCRdb independently ran MiXCR on the PCR reads; one entry per CDR3 protein. The sample records around 13,000 distinct CDR3 sequences, around four fifths being singletons. This sample comprised CD4+ T cells from blood, cultured in vitro, obtained after SARS-CoV-2 vaccination. This receptor was taken from a human donor who received a COVID-19 vaccine. The chain is built from TRBV2 and TRBJ1-1, with a tentative D call TRBD1 (5 bases). The DNA of the CDR3 is TGTGCCAGCGGGACGGGGGACCCTGAAGCTTTCTTT. Translated: CASGTGDPEAFF.